Following are 29 T cell receptor beta chains from one sample sequenced in a study of T cell repertoires in cytomegalovirus infection (dated by TCRdb to between 2018 and 2021). Sequencing took place on an Illumina HiSeq 1500. TCRdb handled the public reads itself, with Q25 trimming in fastp and clone calling in MiXCR, and kept productive beta chains. Every distinct CDR3 protein forms one entry, paired with its most common genes and DNA. The sample records around 630,000 distinct CDR3 sequences, approximately 24% of which are singletons. The biggest ten clones account for under 8.5% of the sample. Sequencing input: CD8+ T cells from PBMCs. These receptor sequences come from a human donor in good health (CMV status not recorded). Some clones in this sample may be carry-over from other donors' samples.

This clonotype has a count of ten or more. The CDR3 nucleotides read TGTGCCAGCAGTTACCCCGGGGACCGTTCACCCCTCCACTTT. Amino acids: CASSYPGDRSPLHF. The chain employs TRBV6-5 and TRBJ1-6, with D maybe TRBD1 (5 bases). Germline CDR1 and CDR2: MNHEY and SVGAGI. The CDR3 runs to 14 residues. Trimming took off 2 bases at V and 9 bases at J, with 11 bases between the two ends.

This clonotype was counted many times. The chain combines TRBV6-1 with TRBJ2-7, with a possible D match to TRBD2 (6 bases). In germline, CDR1 is MNHNS, CDR2 SASEGT. Trimming cost V 5 bases and J 3 bases, with 20 bases left between them. The CDR3 has 16 amino acids. This CDR3 is CASSKDQLRGYYEQYF. The CDR3 bases are TGTGCCAGCAGTAAAGATCAGCTGCGGGGCTACTACGAGCAGTACTTC.

This clonotype was found many times. The chain recombines TRBV6-6 with TRBJ1-1; D is uncertain. Trimming left V 0 bases short and J 0 bases short, with 14 bases between. The germline V gene encodes CDR1 MNHNY and CDR2 SVGAGI (reference sequence). This CDR3 region has 17 residues. CDR3 residues: CASSYSVYTALNTEAFF. The CDR3 DNA sequence: TGTGCCAGCAGTTACTCGGTCTACACGGCACTGAACACTGAAGCTTTCTTT.

The table lists this clonotype with many counts. V gene TRBV7-6 combines with J gene TRBJ1-1; the match to TRBD1 covers 7 bases. The CDR3 spans 12 residues. V lost 4 bases, J lost 7 bases, and 3 bases stayed unmatched. The V gene's germline CDR1 is SGHVS and CDR2 FNYEAQ. The CDR3: CASSYRGSEAFF. In nucleotides, the CDR3 is TGTGCCAGCAGCTACAGGGGTAGTGAAGCTTTCTTT.

This clonotype was counted a few times. V and J are TRBV4-1 and TRBJ2-5, with TRBD2 matching over 13 bases. This CDR3 comprises 16 residues. Germline CDR1 and CDR2: MGHRA and YSYEKL. The J segment lost 3 bases and the V segment lost 4 bases, leaving 5 bases of the junction unmatched. The CDR3 loop is CASSLFGTSGEETQYF. The CDR3 DNA sequence: TGCGCCAGCAGCCTCTTCGGGACTAGCGGGGAAGAGACCCAGTACTTC.

A few counts support this clonotype. V gene TRBV7-9 combines with J gene TRBJ2-5, with 14 bases identical to TRBD2. The CDR3 consists of 18 residues. The trim removed 5 bases at V and 5 bases at J, leaving 13 bases unmatched. Germline loops: CDR1 SEHNR, CDR2 FQNEAQ (reference sequence). The CDR3 nucleotides are TGTGCCAGCAGCGGTGGGACTAGCGGGGGATACAGGGGTGAGACCCAGTACTTC. It codes for CASSGGTSGGYRGETQYF.

This clonotype has at least ten counts. The chain uses TRBV7-6 and TRBJ2-1, with TRBD1 as a possible D gene (6 bases). The CDR3 extends over 14 amino acids. V lost 5 bases and J 4 bases, leaving 12 bases between the germline ends. The V gene's germline CDR1 is SGHVS and CDR2 FNYEAQ. The CDR3 coding sequence is TGTGCCAGCAGCCTGAGGACAGTATACAATGAGCAGTTCTTC. As protein: CASSLRTVYNEQFF.

This clonotype was found a few times. The J gene is TRBJ1-5, the V gene TRBV4-2, with 8 bases lining up with TRBD1. V lost 2 bases and J lost 2; bases outside the gene matches: 5. This CDR3 region has 16 residues. Germline CDR1 is LGHNA and CDR2 is YNFKEQ. This chain's CDR3 is CASSQLTGVGNQPQHF. In DNA, the CDR3 is TGTGCCAGCAGCCAACTGACAGGGGTGGGCAATCAGCCCCAGCATTTT.

V and J are TRBV6-2 or TRBV6-3 and TRBJ2-2; unclear D gene. The CDR3 is 13 residues long. The V end lost 0 bases, the J end lost 5 bases, and 4 bases lay between the germline ends. Germline CDR1 reads MNHEY; CDR2 reads SVGEGT. CDR3 protein: CASSYSQTGELFF. Written as DNA, the CDR3 is TGTGCCAGCAGTTACTCCCAGACCGGGGAGCTGTTTTTT.

CDR3 nucleotide sequence: TGCAGCGTTTCGACAGGGGACTACGAGCAGTACTTC. Translating it yields CSVSTGDYEQYF. This rearrangement joins TRBV29-1 to TRBJ2-7; TRBD1 matches at 8 bases. CDR3 size: 12 residues. The germline V gene has CDR1 SQVTM and CDR2 ANQGSEA. The V gene end was trimmed by 5 bases and the J gene end by 3 bases; junction bases not matched to a gene: 3.

This clonotype occurred a few times. The chain is built from TRBV9 and TRBJ1-4; no definite D call. Trimming removed 0 bases from V and 6 bases from J, with 15 bases in between. The germline gives CDR1 SGDLS, CDR2 YYNGEE. The CDR3 sequence is 16 residues long. The CDR3 sequence is CASSVEGSGAYEKLFF. The DNA for the CDR3 is TGTGCCAGCAGCGTAGAAGGGAGCGGTGCGTATGAAAAACTGTTTTTT.

The chain links TRBV4-1 to TRBJ2-5, with D tentatively TRBD2 (5 bases). The CDR3 is 15 amino acids. CDR1 is MGHRA and CDR2 is YSYEKL in the germline V gene. Trimming removed 2 bases from V and 1 base from J, with 11 bases in between. CDR3 DNA sequence: TGCGCCAGCAGCCAATTCGGGAACACCCAAGAGACCCAGTACTTC. Translation: CASSQFGNTQETQYF.

The genes are TRBV29-1 and TRBJ2-1; the D is unclear. CDR1 and CDR2 from the germline V gene are SQVTM and ANQGSEA. There are 15 residues in the CDR3. Trimming shortened V by 0 bases and J by 0 bases, and 9 bases separated the two germline ends. CDR3 DNA: TGCAGCGTTGAAGACCCATCGAGCTCCTACAATGAGCAGTTCTTC. This encodes CSVEDPSSSYNEQFF.

Regarding this clonotype: The junction does not match germline at one end; this may be a read error. V is TRBV15 and J is TRBJ2-3; no clear D. The germline CDR1 and CDR2 sequences are LNHNV and YYDKDF (reference sequence). The CDR3 runs to 14 residues. The CDR3 nucleotides are TGTGCCACCAGTCCAGCCGGATACGCAGATATGCAGTATTTT. This encodes CATSPAGYADMQYF.

This sequence joins TRBV7-9 and TRBJ2-1; 7 bases line up with TRBD1. The CDR3 covers 15 residues. Germline V gene lookup returns CDR1 SEHNR and CDR2 FQNEAQ (reference sequence). With V trimmed by 2 bases and J by 8 bases, 9 bases remained unmatched. For the CDR3, the DNA is TGTGCCAGCAGCTTAAGGGGACAGCTTAGCGATGAGCAGTTCTTC. Translated, it gives CASSLRGQLSDEQFF.

In its sample, this clonotype was seen once. The CDR3 does not end in the conserved phenylalanine or tryptophan, so this is likely a read error. J is TRBJ1-6 and V is TRBV7-8; D is unclear. Germline V gene sequence: CDR1 SGHVS, CDR2 FQNEAQ. V lost 2 bases, J lost 4 bases, and 9 bases lay in between. The CDR3 spans 15 residues. CDR3 amino acids: CASSLLSNYNSPLHL. The CDR3 DNA sequence: TGTGCCAGCAGCTTACTCAGTAATTATAATTCACCCCTCCACTTA.

Concerning this clonotype: One base away lies a much larger clone, so this may be a sequencing read error. The chain has TRBV12-3 or TRBV12-4 and TRBJ2-2; no firm D call. CDR3 length: 14 amino acids. The CDR3 region is CANSFTGPTGELFF. The DNA for the CDR3 is TGTGCCAACAGTTTTACCGGGCCCACCGGGGAGCTGTTTTTT.

For this clonotype: Given a much more abundant clone one base away, this may be a read error. This chain uses TRBV4-1 with TRBJ1-3; TRBD1 aligns across 7 bases. This CDR3 is 17 amino acids long. Germline CDR1 is MGHRA and CDR2 is YSYEKL. CDR3 sequence: CAGSRRGTERTGNTIYF. CDR3 DNA sequence: TGTGCCGGCAGCCGACGGGGGACAGAGAGAACTGGAAACACCATATATTTT.

The chain uses TRBV9 and TRBJ2-1, with 8 bases lining up with TRBD2. Looked up from germline, CDR1 is SGDLS and CDR2 is YYNGEE. The CDR3 runs 15 residues. V was pared by 4 bases and J by 0 bases, with 3 bases of the junction left unmatched. The CDR3 sequence is CASSTSGFSYNEQFF. CDR3 DNA sequence: TGTGCCAGCAGCACTAGCGGATTCTCCTACAATGAGCAGTTCTTC.

The rearrangement links TRBV20-1 to TRBJ1-2, with 8 positions matching TRBD1. Germline V gene data show CDR1 as DFQATT and CDR2 as SNEGSKA (reference sequence). This CDR3 is built from 15 residues. V gave up 6 bases and J gave up 2 bases; unmatched junction bases: 11. CDR3 nucleotides: TGCAGTGCACTGGACAGGGAGGGGCCCAACTATGGCTACACCTTC. Translated: CSALDREGPNYGYTF.

The chain joins TRBV5-6 to TRBJ2-7, with TRBD2 identical over 12 bases. Germline-derived CDR1 and CDR2 are SGHDT and YYEEEE. Trimming at V came to 2 bases and at J to 0 bases, leaving 6 bases not matched to a gene. This CDR3 is built from 17 residues. The CDR3 is CASSLGLAGWTSYEQYF. The CDR3 coding sequence is TGTGCCAGCAGCTTAGGACTAGCGGGGTGGACCTCCTACGAGCAGTACTTC.

In its sample, this clonotype was seen many times. The chain uses TRBV28 and TRBJ1-1, with D perhaps TRBD1 (5 bases). CDR3 length: 15 residues. Germline V gene lookup returns CDR1 MDHEN and CDR2 SYDVKM. V was shortened by 5 bases and J by 5 bases, with 18 bases between the two germline ends. The CDR3 is CASSEPGLARTEAFF. The CDR3 region has the DNA TGTGCCAGCAGTGAACCGGGACTCGCACGGACTGAAGCTTTCTTT.

This clonotype was detected many times. The rearrangement links TRBV7-2 to TRBJ1-6; 7 nucleotides line up with TRBD1. After removal of 5 bases from V and 0 bases from J, the junction contained 4 bases not matched to a gene. Germline CDR1 SGHTA, CDR2 FQGNSA. The CDR3 length is 16 residues. In nucleotides, the CDR3 is TGTGCCAGCAGCGTGACAGGGTTCTCCTATAATTCACCCCTCCACTTT. Translated: CASSVTGFSYNSPLHF. Using reference TRBV7-2 and TRBJ1-6 for the parts outside the CDR3, the full variable domain is GAGVSQSPSNKVTEKGKDVELRCDPISGHTALYWYRQSLGQGLEFLIYFQGNSAPDKSGLPSDRFSAERTGGSVSTLTIQRTQQEDSAVYLCASSVTGFSYNSPLHFGNGTRLTVT.

In its sample, this clonotype was seen a few times. The chain recombines TRBV28 with TRBJ1-1, with TRBD1 identical over 9 bases. V trimming: 3 bases; J trimming: 10 bases; junction bases outside the gene matches: 21. The length of the CDR3 is 18 residues. Germline-derived CDR1 and CDR2 are MDHEN and SYDVKM. This chain's CDR3 is CASSFRHPGTGRPARAFF. DNA of the CDR3: TGTGCCAGCAGTTTCCGCCATCCCGGGACAGGGCGTCCGGCTCGAGCTTTCTTT.

This clonotype was detected only once. A read error may account for a junction end that differs from germline. CDR3 nucleotide sequence: TGTGCCAACAGTTTCGACATGCGGGGGGCGAGCACAGATACGCAGTATTTT. As protein: CANSFDMRGASTDTQYF. V usage is TRBV28 and J usage is TRBJ2-3, with 8 nucleotides matching TRBD2. Germline values: CDR1 MDHEN, CDR2 SYDVKM. CDR3 length: 17 residues.

This clonotype was found many times. V and J are TRBV7-6 and TRBJ1-1; no clear D gene. Germline assignment: CDR1 SGHVS and CDR2 FNYEAQ. This CDR3 contains 17 residues. The V gene lost 1 base and the J gene lost 0 bases, with 15 bases spanning the gap. Written as DNA, the CDR3 is TGTGCCAGCAGCTTAGGCGCTCGGCAGCTCATGAACACTGAAGCTTTCTTT. Translation gives CASSLGARQLMNTEAFF.

This clonotype was observed at least ten times. This rearrangement joins TRBV28 to TRBJ2-3; the D gene is possibly TRBD1 (6 bases). This CDR3 region has 14 residues. Germline V lookup: CDR1 MDHEN, CDR2 SYDVKM. The ends were cut back, 4 bases at V and 2 bases at J, with 10 bases in the middle. The CDR3, as DNA: TGTGCCAGCAGTTGGGACACCCTCACAGATACGCAGTATTTT. Translation gives CASSWDTLTDTQYF.

This clonotype was counted many times. The chain is built from TRBV5-5 and TRBJ2-7, with 7 bases matching TRBD1. Germline values: CDR1 SGHKS, CDR2 YYEKEE (reference sequence). V dropped 4 bases and J dropped 1; count of bases not matched to a gene: 5. The CDR3 consists of 14 residues. In DNA form, the CDR3 reads TGTGCCAGCAGCAGAACGACAGGGTCCTACGAGCAGTACGTC. Translation gives CASSRTTGSYEQYV.

Many counts were recorded for this clonotype. This chain uses TRBV7-9 with TRBJ2-1; 8 nucleotides agree with TRBD2. The V segment lost 5 bases and the J segment 0 bases; nucleotides outside the gene matches: 9. CDR3 length equals 17 residues. The germline V gene encodes CDR1 SEHNR and CDR2 FQNEAQ (reference sequence). CDR3 protein: CASSPRTSTSSYNEQFF. The CDR3, as DNA: TGTGCCAGCAGCCCCCGGACTAGCACAAGCTCCTACAATGAGCAGTTCTTC.